These 6 T cell receptor beta chains came from one sample sequenced in a study of T cell repertoires in cytomegalovirus infection. TCRdb processed the reads anew with MiXCR; each CDR3 protein has one entry. The table has roughly 300,000 distinct CDR3 sequences, 9% to 9.5% seen once. Material for sequencing was PBMCs. These receptors all come from a human donor in good health (CMV status not recorded). Some clones in this sample may be carry-over from other donors' samples.

This clonotype was detected many times. The chain couples TRBV7-9 to TRBJ1-2; 8 bases agree with TRBD1. With V trimmed by 2 bases and J by 7 bases, 3 bases remained unmatched. The CDR3 extends over 13 amino acids. CDR1 and CDR2 (germline): SEHNR, FQNEAQ (reference sequence). CDR3 nucleotide sequence: TGTGCCAGCAGCTTACAGGGGGCATTTGGCTACACCTTC. Amino acid sequence: CASSLQGAFGYTF. Complete variable domain (other parts from reference TRBV7-9 and TRBJ1-2): DTGVSQNPRHKITKRGQNVTFRCDPISEHNRLYWYRQTLGQGPEFLTYFQNEAQLEKSRLLSDRFSAERPKGSFSTLEIQRTEQGDSAMYLCASSLQGAFGYTFGSGTRLTVV.

Only a few counts were recorded for this clonotype. V gene TRBV6-6 combines with J gene TRBJ2-5, with D maybe TRBD2 (6 bases). V lost 4 bases and J lost 5, with 23 bases in between. The CDR3 totals 17 residues. Germline V gene lookup returns CDR1 MNHNY and CDR2 SVGAGI (reference sequence). The CDR3 loop is CASSWAIGGRGSETQYF. The CDR3 DNA follows: TGTGCCAGCAGTTGGGCCATCGGCGGGCGGGGCAGTGAGACCCAGTACTTC.

The chain couples TRBV11-2 to TRBJ2-3; tentatively, D is TRBD2 (6 bases). Germline-derived CDR1 and CDR2 are SGHAT and FQNNGV. This CDR3 has 14 residues. V was shortened by 0 bases and J by 8 bases, with 12 bases between the two germline ends. CDR3 sequence reads: CASSLETAGLTQYF. CDR3 DNA sequence: TGTGCCAGCAGCTTAGAGACGGCGGGACTTACGCAGTATTTT. The whole variable domain, remainder taken from reference TRBV11-2 and TRBJ2-3, is EAGVAQSPRYKIIEKRQSVAFWCNPISGHATLYWYQQILGQGPKLLIQFQNNGVVDDSQLPKDRFSAERLKGVDSTLKIQPAKLEDSAVYLCASSLETAGLTQYFGPGTRLTVL.

This clonotype was observed a handful of times. V and J are TRBV6-1 and TRBJ2-3, with 9 bases identical to TRBD1. The CDR3 length is 14 residues. The germline V gene has CDR1 MNHNS and CDR2 SASEGT. Unmatched junction bases numbered 5, after V lost 7 bases and J lost 3 bases. CDR3 sequence (DNA): TGTGCCAGCACCACCGGACAGGGGACAGATACGCAGTATTTT. Its protein product is CASTTGQGTDTQYF.

This clonotype was counted at least ten times. The V gene is TRBV7-2, the J gene TRBJ1-3; D ambiguous. Germline assignment: CDR1 SGHTA and CDR2 FQGNSA. V was shortened by 1 base and J by 3 bases, with 13 bases between the two germline ends. This CDR3 region has 16 residues. CDR3 amino acids: CASSLGAGLDGNTIYF. The DNA of the CDR3 is TGTGCCAGCAGCTTAGGGGCAGGTCTGGATGGAAACACCATATATTTT.

This clonotype was detected only a few times. The gene calls are TRBV11-2 and TRBJ2-5, with a possible D match to TRBD1 (6 bases). Trimming shortened V by 5 bases and J by 4 bases, and 20 bases separated the two germline ends. The length of the CDR3 is 16 residues. In germline, CDR1 is SGHAT, CDR2 FQNNGV. The CDR3 protein is CASSPTAGARGETQYF. The CDR3 DNA follows: TGTGCCAGCAGCCCCACCGCAGGGGCACGGGGAGAGACCCAGTACTTC. Supplemented by reference TRBV11-2 and TRBJ2-5, the full variable domain reads EAGVAQSPRYKIIEKRQSVAFWCNPISGHATLYWYQQILGQGPKLLIQFQNNGVVDDSQLPKDRFSAERLKGVDSTLKIQPAKLEDSAVYLCASSPTAGARGETQYFGPGTRLLVL.